What follows are 14 T cell receptor beta chains derived from one specimen sequenced in a study of shared clonotypes between healthy human individuals. Only in-frame clones appear in the TCRdb table, and some are missing; sequencing was by immunoSEQ multiplex PCR. Here the sample spans approximately 1.5 million clones, 95% to 99% being singletons. The sequencing sample was made of naive CD4+ T cells sorted from blood. As to subset: CD45RA+ positively selected. These receptors all stem from a man aged 30 to 39 in good health.

The rearrangement joins TRBV4-3 to TRBJ2-5, with D unresolved. Germline assignment: CDR1 LGHNA and CDR2 YSLEER. Deletions cut 0 bases from V and 4 bases from J, with 12 bases between. This CDR3 region has 15 residues. The CDR3 DNA reads as TGCGCCAGCAGCCAAGATAGCAGGTCCGGAGAGACCCAGTACTTC. This sequence encodes CASSQDSRSGETQYF.

The chain recombines TRBV5-1 with TRBJ2-1; 9 bases are shared with TRBD2. V lost 3 bases and J lost 9; bases outside the gene matches: 13. Germline-derived CDR1 and CDR2 are SGHRS and YFSETQ. The CDR3 loop spans 16 amino acids. This chain's CDR3 is CASSSPAGGIRREQFF. In nucleotides, the CDR3 is TGCGCCAGCAGCTCCCCAGCGGGAGGAATCCGACGTGAGCAGTTCTTC.

The genes are TRBV28 and TRBJ1-2; maybe TRBD1 (6 bases). The CDR3 loop spans 18 amino acids. Trimming pared 4 bases from V and 8 bases from J, leaving 29 bases between. CDR1 MDHEN and CDR2 SYDVKM come from the germline V gene. CDR3 DNA sequence: TGTGCCAGCAGTTATAATATCCGCCAGCACAGGGAGTCTATAGGCTACACCTTC. The encoded protein is CASSYNIRQHRESIGYTF.

The rearrangement joins TRBV28 to TRBJ2-3; D might be TRBD1 or TRBD2, each matching 5 bases. This CDR3 has 16 amino acids. Germline CDR1 reads MDHEN; CDR2 reads SYDVKM. Trimming removed 5 bases from V and 2 bases from J, with 17 bases in between. CDR3 residues: CASSERDWGNTDTQYF. The CDR3 DNA reads TGTGCCAGCAGTGAACGAGACTGGGGGAACACAGATACGCAGTATTTT.

V usage is TRBV28 and J usage is TRBJ2-5; 9 bases map to TRBD2. Germline CDR1 and CDR2: MDHEN and SYDVKM. The CDR3 sequence is 17 residues long. The V and J ends lost 7 bases and 3 bases, in that order; junction bases with no gene match: 15. The CDR3 DNA reads TGTGCCAGCAAATTCCGGCTAGCGGGGTTTCGGGAAGAGACCCAGTACTTC. It yields the protein CASKFRLAGFREETQYF.

The rearrangement links TRBV5-1 to TRBJ2-7, with 7 bases lining up with TRBD1. The CDR3 runs 13 residues. Germline trimming cut 7 bases from V and 3 bases from J; bases unmatched to any gene: 7. Per germline, CDR1 SGHRS and CDR2 YFSETQ. CDR3 sequence: CASRRDRVYEQYF. The CDR3 DNA follows: TGCGCCAGCCGTCGGGACAGAGTCTACGAGCAGTACTTC.

The V call is TRBV10-3, the J call TRBJ2-1; perhaps TRBD1 as D (5 bases). The CDR3 spans 14 residues. From germline, CDR1 is ENHRY and CDR2 SYGVKD. V was shortened by 0 bases and J by 6 bases, with 9 bases between the two germline ends. The CDR3 reads CAISESGDANEQFF. CDR3 nucleotide sequence: TGTGCCATCAGTGAGTCAGGGGATGCCAATGAGCAGTTCTTC.

This chain joins TRBV28 and TRBJ2-1; D call uncertain. The V and J ends lost 2 bases and 8 bases respectively, with 10 bases between them. The CDR3 consists of 13 residues. The germline V gene has CDR1 MDHEN and CDR2 SYDVKM. The CDR3 DNA is TGTGCCAGCAGTTTAATAGGCCGGCATGAGCAGTTCTTC. Amino acid sequence: CASSLIGRHEQFF.

The chain couples TRBV7-3 to TRBJ2-2; unclear D gene. The CDR3 is 13 residues long. Germline V gene lookup returns CDR1 SGHTA and CDR2 FQGTGA. Trimming stripped 6 bases from V and 11 bases from J, with 16 bases between. This CDR3 is CASSSRVAGELFF. The CDR3, as DNA: TGTGCCAGCAGTAGCAGAGTCGCAGGAGAGCTGTTTTTT. Supplemented by reference TRBV7-3 and TRBJ2-2, the full variable domain reads GAGVSQTPSNKVTEKGKYVELRCDPISGHTALYWYRQSLGQGPEFLIYFQGTGAADDSGLPNDRFFAVRPEGSVSTLKIQRTERGDSAVYLCASSSRVAGELFFGEGSRLTVL.

The chain joins TRBV28 to TRBJ2-3, with 10 bases matching TRBD2. J was trimmed by 8 bases and V by 4 bases; bases with no gene match: 15. CDR3 size: 17 residues. The germline gives CDR1 MDHEN, CDR2 SYDVKM. CDR3 loop: CASSSRSLAGVSVTQYF. CDR3 nucleotides: TGTGCCAGCAGTTCACGGTCGCTAGCGGGAGTAAGTGTTACGCAGTATTTT.

The rearrangement joins TRBV7-3 to TRBJ2-1; D might be TRBD2 (5 bases). Germline V gene sequence: CDR1 SGHTA, CDR2 FQGTGA. The CDR3 length is 15 residues. Trimming shortened V by 5 bases and J by 3 bases, and 14 bases separated the two germline ends. The CDR3 region is CASSTRAGLYNEQFF. The DNA for the CDR3 is TGTGCCAGCAGCACACGGGCGGGTCTCTACAATGAGCAGTTCTTC.

The chain recombines TRBV7-2 with TRBJ2-7; no reliable D call. CDR3 length: 15 residues. Deletions cut 5 bases from V and 0 bases from J, with 14 bases between. CDR1 and CDR2 (germline): SGHTA, FQGNSA. Here the CDR3 reads CASSLSRSVSYEQYF. The CDR3 DNA follows: TGTGCCAGCAGCCTTAGTCGCAGCGTCTCCTACGAGCAGTACTTC.

The gene calls are TRBV5-5 and TRBJ2-7; 9 bases align to TRBD1. The CDR3 runs to 14 residues. CDR1 and CDR2 (germline): SGHKS, YYEKEE (reference sequence). The J segment lost 7 bases and the V segment lost 5 bases, leaving 10 bases of the junction unmatched. The CDR3 bases are TGTGCCAGCAGGACGGGACAGGGAGGTGGGGAGCAGTACTTC. Protein: CASRTGQGGGEQYF.

The J gene is TRBJ2-6, the V gene TRBV15, with D unclear. The CDR3 contains 15 residues. The germline CDR1 and CDR2 sequences are LNHNV and YYDKDF (reference sequence). V lost 4 bases and J 0 bases, leaving 7 bases between the germline ends. CDR3 coding DNA: TGTGCCACCAGCACGCTGCTCTCTGGGGCCAACGTCCTGACTTTC. Encoded protein: CATSTLLSGANVLTF.